This T cell receptor beta chain was recovered during a study of T cells after yellow fever vaccination. Turning to the study itself: Using CD3, CD45RA, CCR7 and CD95, the EM, EMRA, CM and Tscm memory subsets were sorted. Study-wide points: FACS-sorted repertoires might harbor abundant contaminating clonotypes from the bulk population.

The CDR3 has 16 residues. Between the trimmed V and J ends, which lost 3 bases and 0 bases, there was a span of 16 bases. CDR1 and CDR2 (germline): DFQATT, SNEGSKA (reference sequence). This clonotype was found a few times. A single record per CDR3 protein comes from TCRdb applying MiXCR to the 5' RACE reads. Of 25,000 to 30,000 distinct CDR3 sequences listed, over 5% are singletons. The source was PBMCs, either bulk or a sorted T-cell subset (CD4+, CD8+, memory, or dextramer-sorted; not recorded which), collected on the day of the yellow fever booster vaccination. The V and J genes are TRBV20-1 and TRBJ2-3; a weak D match, TRBD1 (5 bases). This sequence originates from a man aged 25-45 years who received the YFV17D yellow fever vaccine. CDR3 in DNA: TGCAGTGCTAGTTTTTATTTGACAGTTAGCACAGATACGCAGTATTTT. Its protein is CSASFYLTVSTDTQYF.